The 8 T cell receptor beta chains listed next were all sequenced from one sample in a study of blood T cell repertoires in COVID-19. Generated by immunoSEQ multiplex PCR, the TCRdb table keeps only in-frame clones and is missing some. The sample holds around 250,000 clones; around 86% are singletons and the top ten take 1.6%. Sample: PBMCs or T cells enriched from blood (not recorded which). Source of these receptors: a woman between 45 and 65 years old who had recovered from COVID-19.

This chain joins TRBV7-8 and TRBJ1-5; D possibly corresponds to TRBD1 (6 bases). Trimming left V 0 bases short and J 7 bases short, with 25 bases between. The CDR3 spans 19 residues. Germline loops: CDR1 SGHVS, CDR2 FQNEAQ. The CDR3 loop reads CASSLAQMGAGPGEQPQHF. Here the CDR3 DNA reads TGTGCCAGCAGCTTAGCGCAGATGGGGGCAGGGCCAGGAGAACAGCCCCAGCATTTT. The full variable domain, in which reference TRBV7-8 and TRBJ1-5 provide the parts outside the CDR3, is GAGVSQSPRYKVAKRGQDVALRCDPISGHVSLFWYQQALGQGPEFLTYFQNEAQLDKSGLPSDRFFAERPEGSVSTLKIQRTQQEDSAVYLCASSLAQMGAGPGEQPQHFGDGTRLSIL.

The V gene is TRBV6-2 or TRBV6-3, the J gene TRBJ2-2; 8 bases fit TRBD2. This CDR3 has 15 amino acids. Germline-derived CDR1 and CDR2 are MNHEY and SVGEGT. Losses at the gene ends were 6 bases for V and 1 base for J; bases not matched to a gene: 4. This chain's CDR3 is CASSPGLGNTGELFF. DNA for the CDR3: TGTGCCAGCAGCCCGGGACTAGGGAACACCGGGGAGCTGTTTTTT.

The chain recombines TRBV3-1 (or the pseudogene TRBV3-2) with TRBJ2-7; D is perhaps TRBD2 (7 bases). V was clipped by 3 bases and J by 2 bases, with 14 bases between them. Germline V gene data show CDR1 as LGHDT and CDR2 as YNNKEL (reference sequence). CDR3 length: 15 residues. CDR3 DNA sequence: TGTGCCAGCAGCCAGGGAGGGGGGCCGCCCTACGAGCAGTACTTC. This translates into CASSQGGGPPYEQYF.

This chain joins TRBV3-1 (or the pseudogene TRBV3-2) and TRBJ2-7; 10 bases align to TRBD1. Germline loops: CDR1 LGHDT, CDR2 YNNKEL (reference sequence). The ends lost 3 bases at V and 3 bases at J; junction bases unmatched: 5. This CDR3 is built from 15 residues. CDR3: CASSHRDRGDYEQYF. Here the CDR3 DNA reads TGTGCCAGCAGCCACAGGGACAGGGGAGACTACGAGCAGTACTTC.

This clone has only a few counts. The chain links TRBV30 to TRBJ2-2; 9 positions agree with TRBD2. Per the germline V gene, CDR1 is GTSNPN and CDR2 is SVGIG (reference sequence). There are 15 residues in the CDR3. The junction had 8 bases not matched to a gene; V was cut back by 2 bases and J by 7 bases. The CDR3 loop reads CAWSPDSGSGGELFF. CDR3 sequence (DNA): TGTGCCTGGAGTCCCGATAGCGGGAGCGGCGGGGAGCTGTTTTTT.

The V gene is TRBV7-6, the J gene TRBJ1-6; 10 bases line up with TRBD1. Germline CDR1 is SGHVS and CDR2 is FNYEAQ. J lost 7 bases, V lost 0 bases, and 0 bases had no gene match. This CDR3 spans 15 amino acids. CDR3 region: CASSLATGGNSPLHF. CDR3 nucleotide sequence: TGTGCCAGCAGCTTAGCGACAGGGGGCAATTCACCCCTCCACTTT.

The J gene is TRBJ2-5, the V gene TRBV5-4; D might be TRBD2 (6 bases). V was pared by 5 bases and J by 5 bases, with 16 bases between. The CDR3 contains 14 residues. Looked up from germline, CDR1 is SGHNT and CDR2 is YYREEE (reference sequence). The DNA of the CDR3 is TGTGCCAGCAGTCGACCGGGGGAAAGGGAGACCCAGTACTTC. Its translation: CASSRPGERETQYF.

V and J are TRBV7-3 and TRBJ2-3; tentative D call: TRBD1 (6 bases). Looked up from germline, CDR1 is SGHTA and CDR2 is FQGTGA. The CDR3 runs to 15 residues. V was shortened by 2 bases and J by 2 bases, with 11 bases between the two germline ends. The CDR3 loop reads CASSLLGAYTDTQYF. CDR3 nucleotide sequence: TGTGCCAGCAGCTTATTGGGGGCCTACACAGATACGCAGTATTTT.